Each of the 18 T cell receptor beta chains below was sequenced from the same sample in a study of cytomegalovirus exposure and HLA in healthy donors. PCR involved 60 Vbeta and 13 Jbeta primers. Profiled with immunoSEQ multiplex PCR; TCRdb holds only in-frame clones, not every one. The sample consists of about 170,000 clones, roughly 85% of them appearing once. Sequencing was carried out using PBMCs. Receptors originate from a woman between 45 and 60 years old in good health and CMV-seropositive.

In DNA, the CDR3 is TGTGCCAGCAGCTTAGCAGTCTCCTACGAGCAGTACTTC. Protein sequence: CASSLAVSYEQYF. The chain joins TRBV11-3 to TRBJ2-7; D not resolved. The V end lost 1 base, the J end lost 0 bases, and 4 bases lay between the germline ends. Germline values: CDR1 SGHNT, CDR2 YENEEA. CDR3 length equals 13 residues.

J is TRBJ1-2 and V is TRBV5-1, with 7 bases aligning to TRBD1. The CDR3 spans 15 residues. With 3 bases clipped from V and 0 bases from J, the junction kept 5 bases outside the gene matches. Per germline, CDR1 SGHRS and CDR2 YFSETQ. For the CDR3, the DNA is TGCGCCAGCAGCTCCCTAGGGACAGCTAACTATGGCTACACCTTC. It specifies CASSSLGTANYGYTF. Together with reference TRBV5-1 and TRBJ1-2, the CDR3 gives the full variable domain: KAGVTQTPRYLIKTRGQQVTLSCSPISGHRSVSWYQQTPGQGLQFLFEYFSETQRNKGNFPGRFSGRQFSNSRSEMNVSTLELGDSALYLCASSSLGTANYGYTFGSGTRLTVV.

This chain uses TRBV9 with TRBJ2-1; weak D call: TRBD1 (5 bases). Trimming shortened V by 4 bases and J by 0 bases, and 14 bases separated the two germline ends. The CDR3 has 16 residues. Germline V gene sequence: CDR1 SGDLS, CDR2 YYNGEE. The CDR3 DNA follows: TGTGCCAGCAGCCCCAGGGTTTATAGCTCCTACAATGAGCAGTTCTTC. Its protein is CASSPRVYSSYNEQFF.

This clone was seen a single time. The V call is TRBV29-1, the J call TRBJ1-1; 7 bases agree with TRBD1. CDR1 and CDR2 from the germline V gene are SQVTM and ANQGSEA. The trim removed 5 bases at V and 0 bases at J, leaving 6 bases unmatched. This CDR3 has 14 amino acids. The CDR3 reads CSVLRQGMNTEAFF. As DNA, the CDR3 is TGCAGCGTTCTCCGACAGGGCATGAACACTGAAGCTTTCTTT. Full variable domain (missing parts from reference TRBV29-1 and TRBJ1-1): SAVISQKPSRDICQRGTSLTIQCQVDSQVTMMFWYRQQPGQSLTLIATANQGSEATYESGFVIDKFPISRPNLTFSTLTVSNMSPEDSSIYLCSVLRQGMNTEAFFGQGTRLTVV.

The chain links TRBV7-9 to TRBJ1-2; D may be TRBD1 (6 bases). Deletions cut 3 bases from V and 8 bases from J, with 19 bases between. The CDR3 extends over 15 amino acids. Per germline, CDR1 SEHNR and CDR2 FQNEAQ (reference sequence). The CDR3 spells CASSFKGEGASGYTF. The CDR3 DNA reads TGTGCCAGCAGCTTTAAGGGGGAGGGAGCGTCCGGCTACACCTTC. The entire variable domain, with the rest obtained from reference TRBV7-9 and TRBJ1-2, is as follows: DTGVSQNPRHKITKRGQNVTFRCDPISEHNRLYWYRQTLGQGPEFLTYFQNEAQLEKSRLLSDRFSAERPKGSFSTLEIQRTEQGDSAMYLCASSFKGEGASGYTFGSGTRLTVV.

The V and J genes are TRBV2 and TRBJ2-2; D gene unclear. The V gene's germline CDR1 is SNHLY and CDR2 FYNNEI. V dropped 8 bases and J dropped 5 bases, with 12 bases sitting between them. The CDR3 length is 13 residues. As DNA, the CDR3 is TGTGCCAGCGAAAGAGAGGTGACCGGGGAGCTGTTTTTT. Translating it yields CASEREVTGELFF.

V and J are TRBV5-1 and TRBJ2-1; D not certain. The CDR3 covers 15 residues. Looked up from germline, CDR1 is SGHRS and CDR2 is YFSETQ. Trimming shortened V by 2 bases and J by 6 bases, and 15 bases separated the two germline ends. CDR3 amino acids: CASSFDRVLGNEQFF. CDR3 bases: TGCGCCAGCAGCTTTGATCGGGTTCTCGGCAATGAGCAGTTCTTC.

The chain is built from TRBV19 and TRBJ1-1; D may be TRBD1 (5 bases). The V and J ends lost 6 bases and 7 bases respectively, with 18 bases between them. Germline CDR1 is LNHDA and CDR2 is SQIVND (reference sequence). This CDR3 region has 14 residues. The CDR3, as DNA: TGTGCCAGTAGCTTAGGCGGGGGATATTTTGAAGCTTTCTTT. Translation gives CASSLGGGYFEAFF. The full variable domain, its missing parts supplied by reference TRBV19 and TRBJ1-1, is DGGITQSPKYLFRKEGQNVTLSCEQNLNHDAMYWYRQDPGQGLRLIYYSQIVNDFQKGDIAEGYSVSREKKESFPLTVTSAQKNPTAFYLCASSLGGGYFEAFFGQGTRLTVV.

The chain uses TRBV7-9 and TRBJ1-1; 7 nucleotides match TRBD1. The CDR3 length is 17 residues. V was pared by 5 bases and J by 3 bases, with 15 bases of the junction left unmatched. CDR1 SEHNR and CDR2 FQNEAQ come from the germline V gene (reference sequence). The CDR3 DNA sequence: TGTGCCAGCAGCACACGACAGGGCCCAGGAATTCACACTGAAGCTTTCTTT. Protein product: CASSTRQGPGIHTEAFF.

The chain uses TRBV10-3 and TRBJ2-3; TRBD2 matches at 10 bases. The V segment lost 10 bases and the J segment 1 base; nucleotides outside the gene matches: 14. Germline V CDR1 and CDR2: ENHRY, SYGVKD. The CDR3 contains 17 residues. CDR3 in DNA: TGTGCCACCACGGGCGCTGGGACTAGCGCTGGCACAGATACGCAGTATTTT. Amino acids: CATTGAGTSAGTDTQYF.

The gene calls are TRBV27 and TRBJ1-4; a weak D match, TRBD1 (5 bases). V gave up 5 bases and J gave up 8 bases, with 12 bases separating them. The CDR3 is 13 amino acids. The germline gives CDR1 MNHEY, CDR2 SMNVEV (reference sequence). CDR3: CASSHNRGEKLFF. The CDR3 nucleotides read TGTGCCAGCAGTCACAACCGGGGGGAAAAACTGTTTTTT.

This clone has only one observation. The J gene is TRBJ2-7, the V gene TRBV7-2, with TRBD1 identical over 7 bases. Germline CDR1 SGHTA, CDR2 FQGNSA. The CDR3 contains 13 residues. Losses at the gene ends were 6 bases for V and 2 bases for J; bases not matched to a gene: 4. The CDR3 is CASRLGQPYEQYF. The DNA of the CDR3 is TGTGCCAGCAGACTGGGACAGCCCTACGAGCAGTACTTC.

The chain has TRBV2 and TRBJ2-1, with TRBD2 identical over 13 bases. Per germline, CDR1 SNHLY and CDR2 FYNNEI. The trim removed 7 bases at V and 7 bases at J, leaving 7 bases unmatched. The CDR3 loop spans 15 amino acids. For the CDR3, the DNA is TGTGCCAGCACTACGGGACTAGCGGGAATTAATGAGCAGTTCTTC. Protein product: CASTTGLAGINEQFF.

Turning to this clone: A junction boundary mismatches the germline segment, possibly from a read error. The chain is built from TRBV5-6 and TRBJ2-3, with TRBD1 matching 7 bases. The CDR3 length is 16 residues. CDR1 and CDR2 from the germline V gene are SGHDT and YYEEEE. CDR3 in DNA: TGTGTCAGCAGCTCCTCCCGGGACAGAAGCACAGATACGCAGTATTTT. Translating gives CVSSSSRDRSTDTQYF.

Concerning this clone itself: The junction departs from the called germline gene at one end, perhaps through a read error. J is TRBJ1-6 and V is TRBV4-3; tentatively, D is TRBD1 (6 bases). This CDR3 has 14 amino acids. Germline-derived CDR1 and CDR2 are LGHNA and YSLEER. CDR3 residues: CASSPQGNKSPLHF. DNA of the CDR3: TGCGCCAGCAGCCCACAGGGTAATAAATCACCCCTCCACTTT.

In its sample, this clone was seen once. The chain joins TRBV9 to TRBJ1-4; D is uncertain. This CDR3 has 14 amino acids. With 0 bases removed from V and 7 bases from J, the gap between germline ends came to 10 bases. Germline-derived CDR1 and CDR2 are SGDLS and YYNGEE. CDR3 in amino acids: CASSVDGGSEKLFF. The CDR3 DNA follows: TGTGCCAGCAGCGTAGACGGAGGGTCTGAAAAACTGTTTTTT.

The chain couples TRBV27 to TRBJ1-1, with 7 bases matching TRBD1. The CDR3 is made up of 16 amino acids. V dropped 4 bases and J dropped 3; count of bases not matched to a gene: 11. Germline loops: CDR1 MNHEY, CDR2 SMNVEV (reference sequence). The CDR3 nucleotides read TGTGCCAGCAGTTCCCCCTCCACAGGGGTCCACACTGAAGCTTTCTTT. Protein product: CASSSPSTGVHTEAFF.

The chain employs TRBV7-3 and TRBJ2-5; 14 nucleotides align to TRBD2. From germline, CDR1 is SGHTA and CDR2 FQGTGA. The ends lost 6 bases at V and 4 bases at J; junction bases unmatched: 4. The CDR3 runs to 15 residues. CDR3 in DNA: TGTGCCAGCAGTCCGGGGACTAGCGGGGGAGAGACCCAGTACTTC. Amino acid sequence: CASSPGTSGGETQYF.